Shown below are 30 T cell receptor beta chains from a single sample sequenced in a study of metastatic and nonmetastatic thyroid tumors. Through MiXCR, TCRdb re-clonotyped the PCR reads. The sample contains fewer than 15,000 clones, roughly 12% of which appear only once. Every patient underwent thyroid surgery untreated. Source material: blood. These receptors all stem from a female donor with papillary thyroid cancer or a benign thyroid nodule (not recorded which). Some clones in this sample may be carry-over from other donors' samples.

The genes are TRBV5-1 and TRBJ2-7, with 8 bases identical to TRBD1. V trimming: 1 base; J trimming: 3 bases; junction bases outside the gene matches: 9. The CDR3 is 16 amino acids. Germline V CDR1 and CDR2: SGHRS, YFSETQ. CDR3 protein: CASSLKSGQGIYEQYF. The CDR3 DNA reads as TGCGCCAGCAGCTTGAAGTCAGGACAGGGTATCTACGAGCAGTACTTC.

This clone showed up many times. V gene TRBV6-1 combines with J gene TRBJ1-6; TRBD1 aligns across 7 bases. The trim removed 5 bases at V and 0 bases at J, leaving 4 bases unmatched. This CDR3 has 16 amino acids. In germline, CDR1 is MNHNS, CDR2 SASEGT. The CDR3 nucleotides read TGTGCCAGCAGTACACAGGGGAGCTCCTATAATTCACCCCTCCACTTT. It specifies CASSTQGSSYNSPLHF.

By sample fraction, this clone is medium-sized. The gene calls are TRBV12-3 or TRBV12-4 and TRBJ1-6; D not certain. Trimming left V 1 base short and J 1 base short, with 5 bases between. CDR3 size: 15 residues. The chain's CDR3 is CASSLGGSYNSPLHF. The CDR3 DNA is TGTGCCAGCAGTTTAGGAGGGTCCTATAATTCACCCCTCCACTTT.

This clone has at least ten counts. The V and J genes are TRBV11-2 and TRBJ2-1; tentative D call: TRBD2 (6 bases). Trimming took 5 bases from V and 3 from J, leaving 17 bases between them. This CDR3 region has 16 residues. Germline CDR1 and CDR2: SGHAT and FQNNGV. The CDR3 DNA reads as TGTGCCAGCAGCCCCCCTCGGGGGAGAGACTACAATGAGCAGTTCTTC. Translation: CASSPPRGRDYNEQFF.

This clone is labeled as medium-sized. The CDR3 spells CASSGQGLYGYTF. The CDR3 region has the DNA TGTGCCAGCAGCGGACAGGGATTGTATGGCTACACCTTC. The V gene is TRBV12-3 or TRBV12-4, the J gene TRBJ1-2, with 8 bases matching TRBD1. Trimming at V came to 6 bases and at J to 5 bases, leaving 5 bases not matched to a gene. This CDR3 spans 13 amino acids.

This clone has a count of ten or more. Other DNA sequences from this sample encode an identical CDR3 as well. J is TRBJ2-7 and V is TRBV19; 11 bases align to TRBD2. The CDR3 extends over 15 amino acids. From germline, CDR1 is LNHDA and CDR2 SQIVND (reference sequence). Unmatched junction bases numbered 3, after V lost 2 bases and J lost 3 bases. The CDR3 DNA sequence: TGTGCCAGTAGTATATCACTAGCGGGAGACTACGAGCAGTACTTC. It yields the protein CASSISLAGDYEQYF.

This clone is medium-sized by share. The chain couples TRBV6-2 or TRBV6-3 to TRBJ2-7, with 11 positions matching TRBD2. The V segment lost 5 bases and the J segment 0 bases; nucleotides outside the gene matches: 6. From germline, CDR1 is MNHEY and CDR2 SVGEGT. The CDR3 totals 16 residues. The CDR3 protein is CASSHTGTSGSYEQYF. For the CDR3, the DNA is TGTGCCAGCAGTCACACCGGGACTAGCGGCTCCTACGAGCAGTACTTC.

This clone was detected ten times or more. V gene TRBV14 combines with J gene TRBJ2-5, with 8 bases aligning to TRBD2. The CDR3 runs to 16 residues. V lost 4 bases and J lost 0; bases outside the gene matches: 7. The germline V gene has CDR1 SGHDN and CDR2 FVKESK. CDR3 coding DNA: TGTGCCAGCAGCCGTCGCGCGGGGGGCAACCAAGAGACCCAGTACTTC. Protein product: CASSRRAGGNQETQYF.

This clone was seen a few times. The rearrangement joins TRBV6-2 or TRBV6-3 to TRBJ1-1, with no clear D. V shed 6 bases and J shed 2 bases, with 13 bases lying between them. Germline V gene data show CDR1 as MNHEY and CDR2 as SVGEGT. This CDR3 is built from 14 residues. CDR3 residues: CASSPRRTNTEAFF. The CDR3 DNA reads as TGTGCCAGCAGCCCCAGGAGAACTAACACTGAAGCTTTCTTT.

This clone rates as medium-sized. This chain links TRBV2 with TRBJ1-4; 9 bases agree with TRBD1. V shed 6 bases and J 4 bases; nucleotides not matched to a gene: 6. This CDR3 is 15 amino acids long. Germline V gene data show CDR1 as SNHLY and CDR2 as FYNNEI. CDR3 sequence: CASSPGTGSNEKLFF. As DNA, the CDR3 is TGTGCCAGCAGCCCCGGGACAGGGAGTAATGAAAAACTGTTTTTT.

Ten or more counts support this clone. The chain joins TRBV18 to TRBJ1-2, with TRBD1 matching over 8 bases. CDR3 length equals 14 residues. The V segment lost 4 bases and the J segment 2 bases; nucleotides outside the gene matches: 3. Germline V CDR1 and CDR2: KGHSH, LQKENI. CDR3 nucleotide sequence: TGTGCCAGCTCACGGACAGGGACCAACTATGGCTACACCTTC. It yields the protein CASSRTGTNYGYTF.

This clone has at least ten counts. J is TRBJ2-1 and V is TRBV19, with TRBD2 matching 13 bases. This CDR3 has 16 residues. Germline V gives CDR1 LNHDA, CDR2 SQIVND (reference sequence). The ends lost 5 bases at V and 8 bases at J; junction bases unmatched: 9. The CDR3, as DNA: TGTGCCAGTAGTGCCACCGGGACTAGCGGGGCGGATGAGCAGTTCTTC. Its protein product is CASSATGTSGADEQFF.

This clone is deemed medium-sized. This chain joins TRBV6-1 and TRBJ1-6, with D maybe TRBD1 (6 bases). Germline assignment: CDR1 MNHNS and CDR2 SASEGT. This CDR3 region has 14 residues. Trimming pared 1 base from V and 10 bases from J, leaving 11 bases between. The CDR3 loop is CASSEGRGGSPLHF. The CDR3 nucleotides are TGTGCCAGCAGTGAAGGCAGGGGTGGGTCACCCCTCCACTTT.

By its share, this clone is medium-sized. The gene calls are TRBV5-1 and TRBJ2-1; TRBD2 might be the D (5 bases). The CDR3 runs to 15 residues. The V end was cut by 2 bases, the J end by 3 bases, with 12 bases between. Germline V CDR1 and CDR2: SGHRS, YFSETQ. The DNA for the CDR3 is TGCGCCAGCAGCTTCGGAGCGGCCTTCTACAATGAGCAGTTCTTC. This gives the protein CASSFGAAFYNEQFF.

This clone was detected many times. V is TRBV3-1 and J is TRBJ2-3, with 15 nucleotides matching TRBD2. CDR3 length: 16 residues. The J segment lost 5 bases and the V segment lost 5 bases, leaving 5 bases of the junction unmatched. CDR1 and CDR2 (germline): LGHDT, YNNKEL (reference sequence). CDR3 sequence: CASSSGLAGGQDTQYF. DNA of the CDR3: TGTGCCAGCAGCTCGGGACTAGCGGGAGGCCAAGATACGCAGTATTTT.

The chain uses TRBV20-1 and TRBJ2-7, with 9 bases aligning to TRBD1. The V and J ends lost 5 bases and 2 bases, in that order; junction bases with no gene match: 7. Germline CDR1 reads DFQATT; CDR2 reads SNEGSKA (reference sequence). The CDR3 runs 14 residues. The CDR3: CSADTGGNTYEQYF. CDR3 in DNA: TGCAGTGCTGATACAGGGGGCAACACCTACGAGCAGTACTTC.

This clone is termed medium-sized (0.01 to 0.1%). The chain joins TRBV19 to TRBJ2-1, with D perhaps assigned TRBD1 or TRBD2 (5 bases each). CDR3 length: 15 residues. Deletions cut 1 base from V and 2 bases from J, with 9 bases between. Per the germline V gene, CDR1 is LNHDA and CDR2 is SQIVND (reference sequence). CDR3 sequence: CASSIASGPYNEQFF. For the CDR3, the DNA is TGTGCCAGTAGTATAGCTTCGGGGCCCTACAATGAGCAGTTCTTC.

This clone was detected ten times or more. The V and J genes are TRBV5-1 and TRBJ1-1; TRBD1 might be the D (5 bases). This CDR3 has 15 amino acids. CDR1 and CDR2 (germline): SGHRS, YFSETQ. V gave up 5 bases and J gave up 1 base, with 15 bases separating them. The CDR3 DNA reads as TGCGCCAGCAGAGAGGGGTCCGGGGGGAACACTGAAGCTTTCTTT. Translated, it gives CASREGSGGNTEAFF.

The sample holds many counts of this clone. The chain links TRBV7-9 to TRBJ1-4; D is perhaps TRBD1 (5 bases). The CDR3 has 14 residues. The V end was cut by 2 bases, the J end by 4 bases, with 8 bases between. The germline gives CDR1 SEHNR, CDR2 FQNEAQ (reference sequence). CDR3 bases: TGTGCCAGCAGCTTAAGGGGAGATAATGAAAAACTGTTTTTT. It encodes CASSLRGDNEKLFF.

At least ten counts were recorded for this clone. The V call is TRBV5-1, the J call TRBJ2-1, with D unclear. There are 15 residues in the CDR3. CDR1 and CDR2 from the germline V gene are SGHRS and YFSETQ. Trimming took 0 bases from V and 4 from J, leaving 11 bases between them. The CDR3, as DNA: TGCGCCAGCAGCTTGGCTTTGACTCGATACAATGAGCAGTTCTTC. Protein: CASSLALTRYNEQFF.

This clone was detected ten times or more. The CDR3, as DNA: TGTGCCAGCAGCCCTGTTACTAGCGGGAGATCCCCAGATACGCAGTATTTT. It encodes CASSPVTSGRSPDTQYF. The chain combines TRBV7-8 with TRBJ2-3; the match to TRBD2 covers 11 bases. The CDR3 sequence is 17 residues long. Germline V gene sequence: CDR1 SGHVS, CDR2 FQNEAQ. With V trimmed by 5 bases and J by 4 bases, 11 bases remained unmatched. Complete variable domain (other parts from reference TRBV7-8 and TRBJ2-3): GAGVSQSPRYKVAKRGQDVALRCDPISGHVSLFWYQQALGQGPEFLTYFQNEAQLDKSGLPSDRFFAERPEGSVSTLKIQRTQQEDSAVYLCASSPVTSGRSPDTQYFGPGTRLTVL.

This clone was counted many times. This rearrangement joins TRBV14 to TRBJ1-4; D not resolved. Per the germline V gene, CDR1 is SGHDN and CDR2 is FVKESK. The CDR3 totals 14 residues. V lost 1 base, J lost 6 bases, and 9 bases lay in between. CDR3 DNA sequence: TGTGCCAGCAGCCAAGTATCGAGGGATGAAAAACTGTTTTTT. Encoded protein: CASSQVSRDEKLFF.

Comment on this clone: This is likely a read error, given that the CDR3 carries no conserved phenylalanine or tryptophan at its end. This rearrangement joins TRBV2 to TRBJ2-6, with 7 bases matching TRBD1. The V segment lost 8 bases and the J segment 0 bases; nucleotides outside the gene matches: 7. The CDR3 totals 16 residues. Germline CDR1 reads SNHLY; CDR2 reads FYNNEI. In nucleotides, the CDR3 is TGTGCCAGCTCCGGGACAGATCCCTCTGGGGCCAACGTCCTGACTTCC. This encodes CASSGTDPSGANVLTS.

Many counts were recorded for this clone. The rearrangement joins TRBV20-1 to TRBJ2-1, with D unclear. The V gene's germline CDR1 is DFQATT and CDR2 SNEGSKA (reference sequence). The CDR3 is made up of 13 amino acids. Trimming cost V 6 bases and J 10 bases, with 19 bases left between them. CDR3 protein: CSAPGPWTEEQFF. The CDR3 DNA is TGCAGTGCCCCTGGACCCTGGACGGAGGAGCAGTTCTTC.

On this clone: The junction differs from germline at one of its ends, possibly a read error. CDR3 nucleotides: TGTGCCAGCACTTACTATTTGGGGTTCGGGACTAGTGGGTTGTACGATCAGTACTTC. This translates into CASTYYLGFGTSGLYDQYF. V is TRBV11-2 and J is TRBJ2-7; 8 nucleotides match TRBD2. Germline V lookup: CDR1 SGHAT, CDR2 FQNNGV. This CDR3 comprises 19 residues.

This clone is categorized as medium-sized. The chain uses TRBV6-1 and TRBJ2-6; D not resolved. Germline assignment: CDR1 MNHNS and CDR2 SASEGT. There are 13 residues in the CDR3. The V gene lost 7 bases and the J gene lost 4 bases, with 8 bases spanning the gap. The CDR3 nucleotides read TGTGCCAGCACTACTGTGGGGGCCAACGTCCTGACTTTC. This gives the protein CASTTVGANVLTF.

This clone occurred many times. This chain uses TRBV7-2 with TRBJ2-1; 7 bases fit TRBD2. Germline V CDR1 and CDR2: SGHTA, FQGNSA. CDR3 length: 14 amino acids. V lost 3 bases, J lost 3 bases, and 2 bases stayed unmatched. CDR3 region: CASSLGLIYNEQFF. DNA for the CDR3: TGTGCCAGCAGCTTGGGACTAATCTACAATGAGCAGTTCTTC.

Comment on this clone: An end of the junction differs from the germline gene, which may be a read error. The chain recombines TRBV5-1 with TRBJ2-7, with no clear D. Germline CDR1 SGHRS, CDR2 YFSETQ. This CDR3 contains 12 residues. The CDR3 sequence is CASILVVYEQYF. CDR3 sequence (DNA): TGCGCCAGCATCTTGGTCGTCTACGAGCAGTACTTC.

This chain uses TRBV19 with TRBJ2-1; 9 bases line up with TRBD1. Germline V gene data show CDR1 as LNHDA and CDR2 as SQIVND (reference sequence). This CDR3 comprises 14 residues. The V segment lost 5 bases and the J segment 8 bases; nucleotides outside the gene matches: 7. The DNA for the CDR3 is TGTGCCAGTAGTGCGACAGGGGGAATCGATGAGCAGTTCTTC. Protein: CASSATGGIDEQFF.

This clone was detected ten times or more. This chain joins TRBV11-3 and TRBJ2-5; no definite D call. The CDR3 sequence is 15 residues long. Germline V gene lookup returns CDR1 SGHNT and CDR2 YENEEA. V lost 3 bases to trimming and J lost 0 bases, with 11 bases between them. The CDR3 DNA is TGTGCCAGCAGCTTGGACGGACGGTACCAAGAGACCCAGTACTTC. Translating it yields CASSLDGRYQETQYF.